This passage covers 4 T cell receptor beta chains from one sample sequenced in a study of T cell repertoires in ileal Crohn's disease. Clones were read by immunoSEQ multiplex PCR, and TCRdb kept only the in-frame ones, dropping some. The top ten clones hold around 6.9% of a sample with some 4,100 clones, around two thirds of them seen once. Sequenced: ileal tissue. Receptor source: an adult with Crohn's disease.

This clone was seen just once. In nucleotides, the CDR3 is TGTGCCAGCAGTTTCGGGCAGGGTGCCGAGCAGTACTTC. Translating gives CASSFGQGAEQYF. This chain uses TRBV27 with TRBJ2-7; D is possibly TRBD1 (5 bases). V lost 3 bases, J lost 6 bases, and 12 bases lay in between. Germline V gene lookup returns CDR1 MNHEY and CDR2 SMNVEV (reference sequence). The CDR3 covers 13 residues.

The chain recombines TRBV18 with TRBJ2-7; D uncertain. The CDR3 runs 12 residues. The V end lost 2 bases, the J end lost 4 bases, and 6 bases lay between the germline ends. Germline CDR1 reads KGHSH; CDR2 reads LQKENI. Written as DNA, the CDR3 is TGTGCCAGCTCACCAAGCGCTTACGAGCAGTACTTC. This gives the protein CASSPSAYEQYF.

The chain joins TRBV28 to TRBJ1-5; D gene unclear. The V end lost 3 bases, the J end lost 5 bases, and 11 bases lay between the germline ends. Germline CDR1 reads MDHEN; CDR2 reads SYDVKM. The CDR3 contains 14 residues. The CDR3 loop reads CASSFLPLDQPQHF. CDR3 nucleotide sequence: TGTGCCAGCAGTTTCCTCCCCCTCGATCAGCCCCAGCATTTT.

The CDR3 nucleotides are TGTGCCAGCAGTTATGGACAGGGGAATTCACCCCTCCACTTT. Protein product: CASSYGQGNSPLHF. The rearrangement uses TRBV28 and TRBJ1-6; 9 bases fit TRBD1. Trimming took 4 bases from V and 7 from J; bases not matched to a gene: 2. In germline, CDR1 is MDHEN, CDR2 SYDVKM. The CDR3 sequence is 14 residues long. The full variable domain, completed using reference TRBV28 and TRBJ1-6, is DVKVTQSSRYLVKRTGEKVFLECVQDMDHENMFWYRQDPGLGLRLIYFSYDVKMKEKGDIPEGYSVSREKKERFSLILESASTNQTSMYLCASSYGQGNSPLHFGNGTRLTVT.